The 29 T cell receptor beta chains in this list originate from one sample, sequenced in a study of molecular identifiers for immune sequencing clone quantification. TCRdb re-derived calls from the PCR reads in MiXCR, one entry per CDR3 protein. The sample consists of under 600,000 distinct CDR3 sequences, roughly 23% of them appearing once. Specimen: naive CD8+ T cells from blood, with Jurkat cell RNA spiked in. As for subset: FACS-sorted CD8+CD4-CCR7+CD45RA+ naive T cells. These receptors all stem from a human donor in good health. Some libraries in this study had Jurkat cell RNA spiked in.

On this clonotype: A read error may account for a junction end that differs from germline. This chain connects TRBV4-2 to TRBJ2-1; 8 bases fit TRBD2. The J call is in doubt because the DNA end fits TRBJ2-7 better. The V gene's germline CDR1 is LGHNA and CDR2 YNFKEQ. CDR3 size: 14 residues. The CDR3 DNA follows: TGTGCCAGCGGCCAAGAACTAGCGGACTACGAGCAGTACTTC. This gives the protein CASGQELADYEQYF.

This clonotype has a handful of counts. This chain connects TRBV13 to TRBJ2-7; 10 bases are shared with TRBD2. Per germline, CDR1 PRHDT and CDR2 FYEKMQ (reference sequence). The ends lost 5 bases at V and 7 bases at J; junction bases unmatched: 11. The CDR3 sequence is 15 residues long. Written as DNA, the CDR3 is TGTGCCAGCAGCCCCGGACTAGCGGCTTGGAAGGAGCAGTACTTC. Protein: CASSPGLAAWKEQYF.

The J gene is TRBJ2-5, the V gene TRBV28; 8 nucleotides line up with TRBD1. Germline loops: CDR1 MDHEN, CDR2 SYDVKM. The V gene end was trimmed by 8 bases and the J gene end by 2 bases; junction bases not matched to a gene: 13. CDR3 length: 16 amino acids. The CDR3 spells CASSIADRGLQETQYF. The CDR3 region has the DNA TGTGCCAGCTCGATTGCAGACAGGGGTCTACAAGAGACCCAGTACTTC.

This clonotype was found many times. The chain has TRBV18 and TRBJ2-7, with 9 bases matching TRBD2. V gave up 4 bases and J gave up 7 bases; unmatched junction bases: 14. From germline, CDR1 is KGHSH and CDR2 LQKENI. The CDR3 sequence is 16 residues long. CDR3 bases: TGTGCCAGCTCACAGAGCGGGGGGCTCGTCCCGGGGGAGCAGTACTTC. Protein: CASSQSGGLVPGEQYF.

This sequence joins TRBV20-1 and TRBJ2-6; possible D gene TRBD1, 5 bases. CDR3 length equals 22 residues. The V end lost 0 bases, the J end lost 0 bases, and 27 bases lay between the germline ends. From germline, CDR1 is DFQATT and CDR2 SNEGSKA (reference sequence). The DNA of the CDR3 is TGCAGTGCTAGAGATCCTAACACAGGTGGTCAGAGGTCGTCCTCTGGGGCCAACGTCCTGACTTTC. This gives the protein CSARDPNTGGQRSSSGANVLTF.

This clonotype was picked up many times. The V and J genes are TRBV5-6 and TRBJ1-1; a weak D match, TRBD1 (5 bases). Germline values: CDR1 SGHDT, CDR2 YYEEEE. This CDR3 contains 12 residues. The V gene lost 6 bases and the J gene lost 7 bases, with 13 bases spanning the gap. For the CDR3, the DNA is TGTGCCAGCAACAATCGGGGCTATGAAGCTTTCTTT. Protein sequence: CASNNRGYEAFF.

This clonotype was picked up many times. The chain links TRBV7-9 to TRBJ2-4; no clear D gene. The CDR3 sequence is 13 residues long. Germline V gene sequence: CDR1 SEHNR, CDR2 FQNEAQ (reference sequence). V was shortened by 5 bases and J by 6 bases, with 11 bases between the two germline ends. CDR3: CASSLSGVNIQYF. The CDR3 coding sequence is TGTGCCAGCAGCCTGAGTGGGGTAAACATTCAGTACTTC.

The gene calls are TRBV20-1 and TRBJ2-1, with 9 bases fitting TRBD1. The CDR3 has 15 residues. The germline V gene encodes CDR1 DFQATT and CDR2 SNEGSKA (reference sequence). Trimming took 3 bases from V and 4 from J; bases not matched to a gene: 7. The CDR3 reads CSASLPGQGYNEQFF. CDR3 nucleotide sequence: TGCAGTGCTAGCCTACCGGGACAGGGTTACAATGAGCAGTTCTTC.

At least ten counts were recorded for this clonotype. The CDR3 coding sequence is TGCAGCGTCGACCTTATGGACAGGGAAGACGGGGAGCTGTTTTTT. The encoded protein is CSVDLMDREDGELFF. V gene TRBV29-1 combines with J gene TRBJ2-2; 8 bases agree with TRBD1. The CDR3 is 15 residues long. The ends lost 6 bases at V and 7 bases at J; junction bases unmatched: 13. Germline values: CDR1 SQVTM, CDR2 ANQGSEA.

The chain links TRBV18 to TRBJ2-7; maybe TRBD2 (5 bases). This CDR3 comprises 16 residues. Germline CDR1 is KGHSH and CDR2 is LQKENI. V lost 1 base, J lost 0 bases, and 13 bases lay in between. The CDR3 bases are TGTGCCAGCTCACCACTCATCGAGCGGAACTCCTACGAGCAGTACTTC. Translation gives CASSPLIERNSYEQYF.

Notes on this clonotype: With a much larger clone just one base away, this may be a read error. The rearrangement joins TRBV10-2 to TRBJ2-4; D perhaps matches TRBD2 (5 bases). The CDR3 contains 15 residues. CDR1 and CDR2 (germline): WSHSY, SAAADI. The CDR3 bases are TGCGCCAGCACGTCGGAGGCCACTTCCAAAAACATTCGGTACTTC. As protein: CASTSEATSKNIRYF.

The J gene is TRBJ1-5, the V gene TRBV19; 9 bases agree with TRBD1. Trimming at V came to 5 bases and at J to 2 bases, leaving 7 bases not matched to a gene. Germline lookup yields CDR1 LNHDA and CDR2 SQIVND (reference sequence). This CDR3 contains 16 residues. The CDR3 reads CASSSQGQGGNQPQHF. CDR3 in DNA: TGTGCCAGTAGTTCACAGGGACAGGGCGGCAATCAGCCCCAGCATTTT.

The V gene is TRBV19, the J gene TRBJ1-2, with D unresolved. CDR3 length: 13 residues. Deletions cut 3 bases from V and 1 base from J, with 6 bases between. The germline CDR1 and CDR2 sequences are LNHDA and SQIVND (reference sequence). CDR3 amino acids: CASSIGVNYGYTF. The CDR3 nucleotides are TGTGCCAGTAGTATCGGTGTTAACTATGGCTACACCTTC.

The sample holds a few counts of this clonotype. J is TRBJ2-2 and V is TRBV10-2; D not certain. V was clipped by 0 bases and J by 0 bases, with 8 bases between them. Germline CDR1 reads WSHSY; CDR2 reads SAAADI. This CDR3 spans 16 amino acids. This CDR3 is CASSESWLANTGELFF. In DNA, the CDR3 is TGCGCCAGCAGTGAGTCCTGGCTAGCGAACACCGGGGAGCTGTTTTTT.

Turning to this clonotype: A much larger clone lies a single base off, so this may be a read error. The rearrangement joins TRBV4-1 to TRBJ1-4; D uncertain. Germline loops: CDR1 MGHRA, CDR2 YSYEKL. The CDR3 has 16 amino acids. CDR3 DNA: TGCGCCAGCAGGCAAGATCCAGATACAACTAATGAAAAACTGTTTTTT. This encodes CASRQDPDTTNEKLFF.

This clonotype was counted only a few times. The genes are TRBV7-2 and TRBJ2-7; 10 bases are a match to TRBD2. The CDR3 is 15 residues long. V gave up 1 base and J gave up 5 bases; unmatched junction bases: 5. Germline V lookup: CDR1 SGHTA, CDR2 FQGNSA. CDR3 amino acids: CASSLVSSGSNEQYF. The DNA of the CDR3 is TGTGCCAGCAGCTTAGTTTCTAGCGGGAGTAACGAGCAGTACTTC. Looking up the rest from reference TRBV7-2 and TRBJ2-7 gives the full variable domain: GAGVSQSPSNKVTEKGKDVELRCDPISGHTALYWYRQSLGQGLEFLIYFQGNSAPDKSGLPSDRFSAERTGGSVSTLTIQRTQQEDSAVYLCASSLVSSGSNEQYFGPGTRLTVT.

In its sample, this clonotype was seen a few times. One end of the junction is discordant with germline, which a read error may explain. V is TRBV6-5 and J is TRBJ2-7; maybe TRBD2 (6 bases). Germline-derived CDR1 and CDR2 are MNHEY and SVGAGI. The CDR3 is made up of 13 amino acids. CDR3 region: CASSYSIGSEQHF. The CDR3 bases are TGTGCCAGCAGTTACTCGATCGGGAGCGAGCAGCACTTC.

Points on this clonotype: A much larger clone differs by one base, so this may be a read error. V usage is TRBV19 and J usage is TRBJ2-1; no clear D gene. The CDR3 loop spans 16 amino acids. Germline V gives CDR1 LNHDA, CDR2 SQIVND (reference sequence). The CDR3 is CASSPTPGGSYNEQLF. CDR3 bases: TGTGCCAGTAGCCCCACACCCGGCGGTTCCTACAATGAGCAGCTCTTC.

A few counts support this clonotype. A read error may explain this, as a much larger clone is one base away. The CDR3 is CASKITGDTGELFF. The CDR3 DNA follows: TGTGCCAGTAAAATCACAGGGGATACCGGGGAGCTGTTTTTT. The chain is built from TRBV19 and TRBJ2-2; 7 bases are a match to TRBD1. V was pared by 7 bases and J by 5 bases, with 7 bases of the junction left unmatched. The CDR3 has 14 amino acids. Germline loops: CDR1 LNHDA, CDR2 SQIVND (reference sequence).

This clonotype was seen at least ten times. The gene calls are TRBV4-3 and TRBJ2-6; tentatively, D is TRBD1 (6 bases). Germline V gene sequence: CDR1 LGHNA, CDR2 YSLEER. Trimming stripped 0 bases from V and 0 bases from J, with 12 bases between. This CDR3 spans 18 amino acids. The CDR3 coding sequence is TGCGCCAGCAGCCAAGATTGGGGGCCTTCCTCTGGGGCCAACGTCCTGACTTTC. It specifies CASSQDWGPSSGANVLTF.

The V call is TRBV11-2, the J call TRBJ1-1, with D maybe TRBD1 (5 bases). The CDR3 runs 16 residues. The V gene lost 6 bases and the J gene lost 1 base, with 18 bases spanning the gap. Germline values: CDR1 SGHAT, CDR2 FQNNGV. This CDR3 is CASRSTEAGKNTEAFF. In DNA, the CDR3 is TGTGCCAGCAGATCTACGGAGGCAGGGAAGAACACTGAAGCTTTCTTT.

The V and J genes are TRBV11-2 and TRBJ2-7; D call uncertain. From germline, CDR1 is SGHAT and CDR2 FQNNGV. The CDR3 covers 15 residues. Trimming took off 1 base at V and 0 bases at J, with 10 bases between the two ends. This CDR3 reads CASSLGAASSYEQYF. The CDR3 nucleotides are TGTGCCAGCAGCTTAGGAGCAGCGAGCTCCTACGAGCAGTACTTC.

This clonotype has at least ten counts. The chain recombines TRBV7-3 with TRBJ1-4; perhaps TRBD1 as D (5 bases). CDR1 SGHTA and CDR2 FQGTGA come from the germline V gene. V lost 1 base and J 7 bases, leaving 10 bases between the germline ends. The CDR3 spans 14 residues. The CDR3 is CASSLMGPPEKLFF. The CDR3 DNA sequence: TGTGCCAGCAGCTTAATGGGACCACCTGAAAAACTGTTTTTT.

This clonotype was detected a few times. The chain has TRBV12-3 or TRBV12-4 and TRBJ2-3, with TRBD1 matching 7 bases. Trimming cost V 5 bases and J 7 bases; bases outside gene matches: 12. The CDR3 loop spans 15 amino acids. The CDR3 DNA reads as TGTGCCAGCAGTGCTCATGGACAGGAAGGCAATACGCAGTATTTT. Amino acid sequence: CASSAHGQEGNTQYF.

On this clonotype: The conserved closing phenylalanine or tryptophan is absent in this CDR3, likely reflecting a read error. The genes are TRBV11-2 and TRBJ2-6; no clear D gene. The CDR3 loop spans 13 amino acids. V shed 2 bases and J shed 1 base, with 0 bases lying between them. Germline V CDR1 and CDR2: SGHAT, FQNNGV. CDR3 bases: TGTGCCAGCAGCTTATCTGGGGCCAACGTCCTGACTTCC. Translation gives CASSLSGANVLTS.

In this sample, this clonotype turned up many times. This chain uses TRBV7-2 with TRBJ2-3; maybe TRBD2 (6 bases). Trimming removed 3 bases at V and 5 bases at J, with 21 bases between. Germline-derived CDR1 and CDR2 are SGHTA and FQGNSA. The CDR3 sequence is 17 residues long. The CDR3 nucleotides read TGTGCCAGCAGCTTCCCTAACCGGGGACTCTTAATAGATACGCAGTATTTT. This codes for CASSFPNRGLLIDTQYF. Drawing the rest from reference TRBV7-2 and TRBJ2-3, the complete variable domain is GAGVSQSPSNKVTEKGKDVELRCDPISGHTALYWYRQSLGQGLEFLIYFQGNSAPDKSGLPSDRFSAERTGGSVSTLTIQRTQQEDSAVYLCASSFPNRGLLIDTQYFGPGTRLTVL.

The table lists this clonotype with a few counts. V is TRBV2 and J is TRBJ1-4, with D possibly being TRBD1 (6 bases). The V end lost 2 bases, the J end lost 8 bases, and 15 bases lay between the germline ends. CDR1 and CDR2 from the germline V gene are SNHLY and FYNNEI. The CDR3 totals 15 residues. The CDR3 protein is CASSELGQINEKLFF. The CDR3, as DNA: TGTGCCAGCAGTGAACTGGGACAAATCAACGAAAAACTGTTTTTT.

This clonotype was picked up many times. The V and J genes are TRBV30 and TRBJ1-5; tentative D call: TRBD1 (5 bases). Deletions cut 2 bases from V and 3 bases from J, with 8 bases between. Germline V lookup: CDR1 GTSNPN, CDR2 SVGIG (reference sequence). This CDR3 has 13 residues. The CDR3 loop reads CAWSSDNNQPQHF. DNA for the CDR3: TGTGCCTGGAGTTCGGACAACAATCAGCCCCAGCATTTT.

This clonotype appeared many times. At one end the junction does not follow the germline gene, possibly because of a read error. The V gene is TRBV12-3 or TRBV12-4, the J gene TRBJ2-3; D tentatively fits TRBD1 or TRBD2 (6 bases each). This CDR3 spans 13 amino acids. CDR3 sequence reads: CASSLGGPDTQYF. The CDR3 DNA follows: TGTGCCAGCAGCTTAGGGGGGCCTGATACGCAGTATTTT.